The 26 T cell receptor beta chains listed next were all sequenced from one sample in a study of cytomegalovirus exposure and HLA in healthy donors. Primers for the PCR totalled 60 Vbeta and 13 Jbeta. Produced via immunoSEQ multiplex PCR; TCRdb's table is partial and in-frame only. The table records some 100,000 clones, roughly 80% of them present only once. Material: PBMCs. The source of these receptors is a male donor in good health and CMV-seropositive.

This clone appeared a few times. The CDR3 loop is CASSPVAGDSYEQYF. The CDR3 nucleotides are TGTGCCAGCAGCCCAGTCGCGGGGGACTCCTACGAGCAGTACTTC. The rearrangement uses TRBV5-4 and TRBJ2-7, with TRBD2 matching over 7 bases. V was clipped by 4 bases and J by 0 bases; unmatched bases: 7. The CDR3 totals 15 residues. Germline V lookup: CDR1 SGHNT, CDR2 YYREEE (reference sequence).

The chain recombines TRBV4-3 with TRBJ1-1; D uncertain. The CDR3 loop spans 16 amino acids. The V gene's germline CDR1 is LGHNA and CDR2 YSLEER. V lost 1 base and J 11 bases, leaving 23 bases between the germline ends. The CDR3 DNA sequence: TGCGCCAGCAGCCAAGGATACGTTTCCCAGAGGATGAAGGCTTTCTTT. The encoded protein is CASSQGYVSQRMKAFF.

In nucleotides, the CDR3 is TGCGCCAGCAGCCAAGGGGCAGGGGCTTGGGACATTCAGTACTTC. Translation: CASSQGAGAWDIQYF. This chain joins TRBV4-3 and TRBJ2-4; TRBD1 might be the D (6 bases). From germline, CDR1 is LGHNA and CDR2 YSLEER. CDR3 size: 15 residues. With 1 base removed from V and 8 bases from J, the gap between germline ends came to 15 bases.

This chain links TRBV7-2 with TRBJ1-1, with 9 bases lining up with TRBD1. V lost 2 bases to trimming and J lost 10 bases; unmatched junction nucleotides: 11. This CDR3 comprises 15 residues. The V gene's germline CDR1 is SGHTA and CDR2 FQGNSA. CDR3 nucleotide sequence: TGTGCCAGCAGCTTAAGCTACAGGGGGCGAGGAGGAGCTTTCTTT. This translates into CASSLSYRGRGGAFF.

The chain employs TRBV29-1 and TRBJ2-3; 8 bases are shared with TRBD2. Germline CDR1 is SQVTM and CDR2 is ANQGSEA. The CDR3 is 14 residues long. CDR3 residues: CSSAGGAGADTQYF. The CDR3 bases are TGCAGTTCTGCCGGGGGGGCCGGGGCAGATACGCAGTATTTT.

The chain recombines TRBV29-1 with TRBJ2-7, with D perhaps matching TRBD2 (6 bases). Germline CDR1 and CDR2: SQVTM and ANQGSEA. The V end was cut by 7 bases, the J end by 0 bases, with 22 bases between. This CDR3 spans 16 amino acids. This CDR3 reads CSASLARGSLSYEQYF. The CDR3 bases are TGCAGCGCCTCCCTGGCGCGGGGCTCTCTCTCCTACGAGCAGTACTTC.

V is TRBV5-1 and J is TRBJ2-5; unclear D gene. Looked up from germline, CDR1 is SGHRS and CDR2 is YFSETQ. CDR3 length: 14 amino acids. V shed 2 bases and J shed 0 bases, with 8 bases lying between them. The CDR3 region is CASSLPRHQETQYF. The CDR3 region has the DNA TGCGCCAGCAGCTTACCTAGACACCAAGAGACCCAGTACTTC.

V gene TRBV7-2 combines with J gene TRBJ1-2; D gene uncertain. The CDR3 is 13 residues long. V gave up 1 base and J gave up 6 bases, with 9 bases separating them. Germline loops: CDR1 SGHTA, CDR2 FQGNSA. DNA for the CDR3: TGTGCCAGCAGCTTAGGCGGCGCAAATGGCTACACCTTC. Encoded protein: CASSLGGANGYTF.

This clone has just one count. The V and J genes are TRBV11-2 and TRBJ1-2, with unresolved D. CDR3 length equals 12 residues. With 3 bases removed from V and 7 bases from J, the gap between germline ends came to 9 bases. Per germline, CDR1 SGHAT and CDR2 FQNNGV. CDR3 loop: CASSLRSVGYTF. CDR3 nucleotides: TGTGCCAGCAGCTTGAGAAGTGTTGGCTACACCTTC.

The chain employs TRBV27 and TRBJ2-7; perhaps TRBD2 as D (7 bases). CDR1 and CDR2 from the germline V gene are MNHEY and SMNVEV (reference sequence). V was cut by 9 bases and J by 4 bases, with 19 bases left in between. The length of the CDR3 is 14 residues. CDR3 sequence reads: CASRRGASAYEQYF. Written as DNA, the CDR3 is TGTGCCAGTAGACGGGGGGCCAGCGCTTACGAGCAGTACTTC.

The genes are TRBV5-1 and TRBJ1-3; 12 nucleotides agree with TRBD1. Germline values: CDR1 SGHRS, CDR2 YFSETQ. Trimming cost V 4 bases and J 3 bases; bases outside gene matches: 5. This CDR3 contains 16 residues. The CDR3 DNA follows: TGCGCCAGCAGCATGGGACAGGGGGCAGGTGGAAACACCATATATTTT. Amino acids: CASSMGQGAGGNTIYF.

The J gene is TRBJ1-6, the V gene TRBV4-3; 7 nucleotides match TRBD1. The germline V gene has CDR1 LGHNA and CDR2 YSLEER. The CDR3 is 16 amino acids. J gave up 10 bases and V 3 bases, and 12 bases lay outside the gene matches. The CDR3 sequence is CASSHTGALKLSPLHF. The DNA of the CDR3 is TGCGCCAGCAGCCACACAGGGGCGCTCAAATTGTCACCCCTCCACTTT.

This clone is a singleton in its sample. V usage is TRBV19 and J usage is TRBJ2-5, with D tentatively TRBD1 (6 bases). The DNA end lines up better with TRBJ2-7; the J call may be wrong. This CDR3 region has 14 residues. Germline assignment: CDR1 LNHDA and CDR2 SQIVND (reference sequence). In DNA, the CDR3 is TGTGCCAGTAGTATTCAGGGGAGTTCCTACGAGCAGTACTTC. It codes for CASSIQGSSYEQYF.

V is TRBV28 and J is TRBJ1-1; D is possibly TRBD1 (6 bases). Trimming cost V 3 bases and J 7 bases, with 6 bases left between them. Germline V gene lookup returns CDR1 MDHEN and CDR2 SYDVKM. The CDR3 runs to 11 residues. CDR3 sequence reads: CASSLDSEAFF. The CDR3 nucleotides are TGTGCCAGCAGTTTGGACAGTGAAGCTTTCTTT.

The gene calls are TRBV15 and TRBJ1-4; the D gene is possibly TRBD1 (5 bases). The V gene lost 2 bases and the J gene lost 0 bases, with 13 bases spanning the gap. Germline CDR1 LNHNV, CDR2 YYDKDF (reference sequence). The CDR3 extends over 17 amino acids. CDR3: CATSRNGGGSTNEKLFF. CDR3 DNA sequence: TGTGCCACCAGCAGAAATGGGGGGGGGTCAACTAATGAAAAACTGTTTTTT.

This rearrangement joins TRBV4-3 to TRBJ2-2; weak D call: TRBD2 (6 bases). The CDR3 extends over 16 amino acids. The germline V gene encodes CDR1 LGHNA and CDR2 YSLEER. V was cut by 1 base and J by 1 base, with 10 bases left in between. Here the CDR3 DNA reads TGCGCCAGCAGCCAAGTCGGGGGACTGAACACCGGGGAGCTGTTTTTT. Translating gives CASSQVGGLNTGELFF.

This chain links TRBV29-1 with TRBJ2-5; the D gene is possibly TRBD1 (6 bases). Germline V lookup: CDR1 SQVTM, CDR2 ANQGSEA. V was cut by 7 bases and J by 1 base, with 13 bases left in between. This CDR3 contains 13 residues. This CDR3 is CSALDRTQETQYF. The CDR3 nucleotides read TGCAGCGCCCTAGACAGGACCCAAGAGACCCAGTACTTC.

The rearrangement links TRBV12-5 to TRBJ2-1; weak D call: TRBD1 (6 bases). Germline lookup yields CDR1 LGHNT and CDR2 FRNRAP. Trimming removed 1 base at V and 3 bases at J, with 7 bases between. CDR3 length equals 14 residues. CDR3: CASGLGQVYNEQFF. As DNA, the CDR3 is TGTGCTAGTGGTTTGGGACAGGTCTACAATGAGCAGTTCTTC.

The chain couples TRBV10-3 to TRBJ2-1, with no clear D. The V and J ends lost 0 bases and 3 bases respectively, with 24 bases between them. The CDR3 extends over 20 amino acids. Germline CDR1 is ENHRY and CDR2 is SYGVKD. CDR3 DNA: TGTGCCATCAGTGAGTCAGATCCGAAGGTTTGGAGCCCATTCTACAATGAGCAGTTCTTC. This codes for CAISESDPKVWSPFYNEQFF.

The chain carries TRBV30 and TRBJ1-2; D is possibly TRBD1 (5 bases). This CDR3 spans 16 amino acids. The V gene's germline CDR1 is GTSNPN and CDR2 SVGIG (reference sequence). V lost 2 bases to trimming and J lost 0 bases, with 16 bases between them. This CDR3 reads CAWSISRQYTNYGYTF. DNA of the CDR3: TGTGCCTGGAGTATATCTCGACAGTATACTAACTATGGCTACACCTTC.

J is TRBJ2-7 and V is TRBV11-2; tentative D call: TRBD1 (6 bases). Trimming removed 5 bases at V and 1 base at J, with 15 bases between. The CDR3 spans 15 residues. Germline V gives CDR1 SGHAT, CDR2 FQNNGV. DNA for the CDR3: TGTGCCAGCAGCCAAAACAGGGTGGGGTCCTACGAGCAGTACTTC. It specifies CASSQNRVGSYEQYF.

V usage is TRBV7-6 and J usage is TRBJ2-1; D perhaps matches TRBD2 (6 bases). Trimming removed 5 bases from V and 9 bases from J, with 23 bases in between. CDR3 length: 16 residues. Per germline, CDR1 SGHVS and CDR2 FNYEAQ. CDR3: CASSPRAGKRSREQFF. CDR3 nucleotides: TGTGCCAGCAGCCCCCGAGCGGGTAAGCGGTCACGTGAGCAGTTCTTC.

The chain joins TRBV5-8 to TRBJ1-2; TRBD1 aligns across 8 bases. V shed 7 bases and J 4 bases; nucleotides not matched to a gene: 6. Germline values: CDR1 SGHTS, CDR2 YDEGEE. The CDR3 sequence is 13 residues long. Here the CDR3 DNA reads TGTGCCAGCCGAGGACAGGGTGTCTATGGCTACACCTTC. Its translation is CASRGQGVYGYTF.

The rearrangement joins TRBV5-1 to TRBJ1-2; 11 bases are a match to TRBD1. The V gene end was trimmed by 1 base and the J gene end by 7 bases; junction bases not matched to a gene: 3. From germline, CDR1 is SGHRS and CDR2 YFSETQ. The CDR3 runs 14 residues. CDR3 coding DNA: TGCGCCAGCAGCTTGAGGGGACAGGGGGGTGGCTACACCTTC. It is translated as CASSLRGQGGGYTF.

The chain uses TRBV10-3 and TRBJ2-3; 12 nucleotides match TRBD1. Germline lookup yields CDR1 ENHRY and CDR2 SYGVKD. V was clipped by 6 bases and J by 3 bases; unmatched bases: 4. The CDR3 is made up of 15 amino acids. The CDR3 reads CAIRGQGAGTDTQYF. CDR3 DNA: TGTGCCATCAGGGGACAGGGGGCAGGTACAGATACGCAGTATTTT.

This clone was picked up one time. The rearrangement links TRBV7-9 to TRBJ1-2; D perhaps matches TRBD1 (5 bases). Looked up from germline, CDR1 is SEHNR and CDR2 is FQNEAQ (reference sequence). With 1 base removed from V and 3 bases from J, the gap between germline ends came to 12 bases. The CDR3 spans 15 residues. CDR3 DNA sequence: TGTGCCAGCAGCTTAGAGGCTGGGGGGGACTATGGCTACACCTTC. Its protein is CASSLEAGGDYGYTF.